The 3 T cell receptor beta chains in this list originate from one sample, sequenced in a study of cytotoxic CD8 clonotypes in ibrutinib-treated CLL. The table came from immunoSEQ multiplex PCR; TCRdb's copy has only in-frame clones and leaves some out. The sample lists 250,000 to 350,000 clones, roughly 76% occurring once. The specimen was PBMCs, collected at disease progression, from a patient treated with ibrutinib. The receptors were gathered from a human donor with chronic lymphocytic leukemia.

This clone was counted between two and nine times. V usage is TRBV27 and J usage is TRBJ2-3; no clear D. The V end lost 3 bases, the J end lost 7 bases, and 5 bases lay between the germline ends. The germline V gene has CDR1 MNHEY and CDR2 SMNVEV (reference sequence). This CDR3 is 11 amino acids long. CDR3 nucleotide sequence: TGTGCCAGCAGTTTTGGGTATACGCAGTATTTT. This sequence encodes CASSFGYTQYF.

This clone was observed a few times. The chain combines TRBV19 with TRBJ1-2, with 7 bases aligning to TRBD1. V was clipped by 4 bases and J by 3 bases; unmatched bases: 8. Germline CDR1 is LNHDA and CDR2 is SQIVND (reference sequence). The CDR3 is made up of 15 amino acids. CDR3 coding DNA: TGTGCCAGTAGTACCCGACAGGGCTCACACTATGGCTACACCTTC. Its translation is CASSTRQGSHYGYTF. Together with reference TRBV19 and TRBJ1-2, the CDR3 gives the full variable domain: DGGITQSPKYLFRKEGQNVTLSCEQNLNHDAMYWYRQDPGQGLRLIYYSQIVNDFQKGDIAEGYSVSREKKESFPLTVTSAQKNPTAFYLCASSTRQGSHYGYTFGSGTRLTVV.

The chain links TRBV19 to TRBJ1-2; D perhaps matches TRBD1 (5 bases). Trimming shortened V by 3 bases and J by 8 bases, and 10 bases separated the two germline ends. There are 12 residues in the CDR3. Germline loops: CDR1 LNHDA, CDR2 SQIVND (reference sequence). CDR3 sequence reads: CASSITGYGYTF. The CDR3 DNA follows: TGTGCCAGTAGTATCACAGGTTACGGCTACACCTTC.